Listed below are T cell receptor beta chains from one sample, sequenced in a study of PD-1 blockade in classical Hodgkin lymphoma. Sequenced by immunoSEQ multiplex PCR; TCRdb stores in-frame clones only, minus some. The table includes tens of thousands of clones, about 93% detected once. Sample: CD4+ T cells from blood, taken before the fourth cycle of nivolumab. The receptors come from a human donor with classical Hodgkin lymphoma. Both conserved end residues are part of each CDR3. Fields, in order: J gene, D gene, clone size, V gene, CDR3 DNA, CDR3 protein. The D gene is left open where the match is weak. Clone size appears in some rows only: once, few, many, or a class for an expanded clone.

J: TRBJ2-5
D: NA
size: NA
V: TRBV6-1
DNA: TGTGCCAGCAGGCCGGGCCAAACTTCCCAAGAGACCCAGTACTTC
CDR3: CASRPGQTSQETQYF

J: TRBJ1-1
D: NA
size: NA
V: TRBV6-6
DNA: TGTGCCAGCCATGAGTCGGGGAGGACAAGGAACACTGAAGCTTTCTTT
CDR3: CASHESGRTRNTEAFF

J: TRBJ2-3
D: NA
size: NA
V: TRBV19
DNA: TGTGCCAGTAGTATGGTGGATACGCAGTATTTT
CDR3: CASSMVDTQYF

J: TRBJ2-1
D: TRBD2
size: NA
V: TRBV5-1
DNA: TGCGCCAGCCGAGCGCGAGGTAGCGGGAGCAATGAGCAGTTCTTC
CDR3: CASRARGSGSNEQFF

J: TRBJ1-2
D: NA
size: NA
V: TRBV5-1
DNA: TGCGCCAGCAGCGCGGGCCGTCCAGGGGCGTGGAACTATGGCTACACCTTC
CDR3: CASSAGRPGAWNYGYTF

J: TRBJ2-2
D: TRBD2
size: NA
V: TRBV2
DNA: TGTGCCAGCAGTGAAGGGCTAGCGGGTACCGGGGAGCTGTTTTTT
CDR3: CASSEGLAGTGELFF

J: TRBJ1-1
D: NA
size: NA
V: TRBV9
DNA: TGTGCCAGCAGCGTAGTCGAGATGTGGGGGGGAACTGAAGCTTTCTTT
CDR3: CASSVVEMWGGTEAFF

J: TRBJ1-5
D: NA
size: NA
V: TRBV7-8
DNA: TGTGCCAGCAACCTCGGACGAATTAGCAATCAGCCCCAGCATTTT
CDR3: CASNLGRISNQPQHF

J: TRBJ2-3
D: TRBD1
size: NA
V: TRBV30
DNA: TGTGCCTGGGGAGACAGGGGCCGGAGGGATTTT
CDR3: CAWGDRGRRDF

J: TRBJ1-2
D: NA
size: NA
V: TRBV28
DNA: TGTGCCAGCAGTTTCTCAGGGCGAGGGGGAGGCTACACCTTC
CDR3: CASSFSGRGGGYTF

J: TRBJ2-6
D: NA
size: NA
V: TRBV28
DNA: TGTGCCAGCAGTCTCAGGACTGTGCGGGCCAACGTCCTGACTTTC
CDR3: CASSLRTVRANVLTF

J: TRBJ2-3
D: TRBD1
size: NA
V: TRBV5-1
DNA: TGCGCCAGCTCACTAGGGACAGGGTACGCAGATACGCAGTATTTT
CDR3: CASSLGTGYADTQYF

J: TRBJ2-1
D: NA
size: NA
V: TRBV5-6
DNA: TGTGCCAGCAGCCCTTTTCCCCTGAGCTCCTACAATGAGCAGTTCTTC
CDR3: CASSPFPLSSYNEQFF

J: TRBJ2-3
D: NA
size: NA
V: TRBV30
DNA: TGTGCCTGGATGCTGGACTTTATCACAGATACGCAGTATTTT
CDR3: CAWMLDFITDTQYF

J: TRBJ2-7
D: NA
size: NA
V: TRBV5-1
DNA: TGCGCCAGCAACCCAGGACCGGGTTCCGACGAGCAGTACTTC
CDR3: CASNPGPGSDEQYF

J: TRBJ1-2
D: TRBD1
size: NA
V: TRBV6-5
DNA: TGTGCCAGCAGTCGAAGGACAGGGGGTCCGTATGGCTACACCTTC
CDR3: CASSRRTGGPYGYTF

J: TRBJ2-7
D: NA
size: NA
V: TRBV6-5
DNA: TGTGCCAGCACCCCCAGGCTAGCTCAGTCCTACGAGCAGTACTTC
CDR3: CASTPRLAQSYEQYF

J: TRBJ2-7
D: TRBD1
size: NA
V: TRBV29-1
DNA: TGCAGCGTTGGGAGACAGGGAAACGAGCAGTACTTC
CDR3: CSVGRQGNEQYF

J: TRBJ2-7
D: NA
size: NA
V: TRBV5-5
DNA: TGTGCCAGCAGCAGACCGCCGACCTACGAGCAGTACTTC
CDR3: CASSRPPTYEQYF

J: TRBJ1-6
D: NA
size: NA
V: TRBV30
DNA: TGTGCCTGGAGTTCCGGGACCTATAATTCACCCCTCCACTTT
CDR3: CAWSSGTYNSPLHF

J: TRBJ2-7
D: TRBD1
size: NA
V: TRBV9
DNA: TGTGCCAGCAGCGTAGGCCGGGACAGGGGCCACGAGCAGTACTTC
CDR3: CASSVGRDRGHEQYF

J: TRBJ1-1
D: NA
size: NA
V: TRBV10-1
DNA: TGCGCCAGCAGTGAGACAGGGCGAACTGAAGCTTTCTTT
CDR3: CASSETGRTEAFF

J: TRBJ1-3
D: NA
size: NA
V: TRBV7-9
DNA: TGTGCCAGCAGCTCTACCTCCCTGGACCGGAGCACCATATATTTT
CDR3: CASSSTSLDRSTIYF

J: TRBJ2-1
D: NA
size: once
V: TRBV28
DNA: TGTGCCAGCAGTTCGCCCCACAATGAGCAGTTCTTC
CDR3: CASSSPHNEQFF

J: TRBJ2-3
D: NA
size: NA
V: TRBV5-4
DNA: TGTGCCAGCAGCTTGGGGACAGATAGCACAGATACGCAGTATTTT
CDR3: CASSLGTDSTDTQYF

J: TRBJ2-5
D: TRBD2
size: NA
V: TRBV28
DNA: TGTGCCAGCAGTCCCACCTCGGGGGGGGCCTGGGAGACCCAGTACTTC
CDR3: CASSPTSGGAWETQYF

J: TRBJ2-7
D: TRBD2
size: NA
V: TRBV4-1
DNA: TGCGCCAGCAGCCAAGGTCCTAGCGGGAGGGGAAGCTCCTACGAGCAGTACTTC
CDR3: CASSQGPSGRGSSYEQYF

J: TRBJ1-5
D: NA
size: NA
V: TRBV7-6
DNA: TGTGCCAGCAGCTGGGCACCTGGGACAAAGTATAGCAATCAGCCCCAGCATTTT
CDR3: CASSWAPGTKYSNQPQHF

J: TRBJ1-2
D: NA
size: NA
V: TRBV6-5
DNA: TGTGCCAGCAGTTTATCCGGAATGAATGGCTACACCTTC
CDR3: CASSLSGMNGYTF

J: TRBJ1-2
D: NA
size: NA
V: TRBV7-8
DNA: TGTGCCAGCAGCTTAGGACAGAAAAACTATGGCTACACCTTC
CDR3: CASSLGQKNYGYTF

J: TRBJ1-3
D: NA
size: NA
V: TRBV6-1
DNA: TGTGCCAGCAGTTCTCTGATAAGCCCTGGAAACACCATATATTTT
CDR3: CASSSLISPGNTIYF

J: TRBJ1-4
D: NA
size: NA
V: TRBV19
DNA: TGTGCCAGTAGCTCATGGTCCAGTAATGAAAAACTGTTTTTT
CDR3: CASSSWSSNEKLFF

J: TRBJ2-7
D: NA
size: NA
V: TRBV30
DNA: TGTGCCTGGAGTGCGAGCTCCTACGAGCAGTACTTC
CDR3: CAWSASSYEQYF

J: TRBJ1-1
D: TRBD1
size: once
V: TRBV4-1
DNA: TGCGCCAGCAGCCAAACCGGAGACAGGGTTTGGGATACTGAAGCTTTCTTT
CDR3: CASSQTGDRVWDTEAFF

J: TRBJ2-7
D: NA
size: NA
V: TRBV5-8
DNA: TGTGCCAGCAGCTGGGCCTCGGGATCCTACGAGCAGTACTTC
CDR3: CASSWASGSYEQYF

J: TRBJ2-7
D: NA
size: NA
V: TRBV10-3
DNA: TGTGCCATCAGTGAAAGTACCTACGAGCAGTACTTC
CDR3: CAISESTYEQYF

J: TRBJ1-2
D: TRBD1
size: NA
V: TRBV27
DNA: TGTGCCAGCAGGTCTCCGGACAGGGGGCTCGGTGGCTACACCTTC
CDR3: CASRSPDRGLGGYTF